Listed below are T cell receptor beta chains from one sample, sequenced in a study of Tregs in tolerant kidney transplant recipients. The method was immunoSEQ multiplex PCR; TCRdb's version includes in-frame clones alone and lacks a portion of them. The sample yields around 120,000 clones, roughly nine tenths seen once. Sample: CD4+ T cells from blood. These receptor sequences come from a human donor in good health. The CDR3 runs from the conserved cysteine through the conserved F or W. A D gene is named only where the DNA matches it firmly. Some rows mark clone size as missing; the rest say once, few, many or name a class of expanded clone.

D gene: TRBD1
V gene: TRBV6-6
clone size: .
J gene: TRBJ1-2
CDR3 DNA: TGTGCCAGCAGTTACTCGGGGGGACAGGGCAACTATGGCTACACCTTC
CDR3 protein: CASSYSGGQGNYGYTF

D gene: TRBD2
V gene: TRBV2
clone size: .
J gene: TRBJ2-3
CDR3 DNA: TGTGCCAGCAGTGAGTTCGGGACTAGCAGGCATACGCAGTATTTT
CDR3 protein: CASSEFGTSRHTQYF

D gene: TRBD2
V gene: TRBV29-1
clone size: .
J gene: TRBJ2-7
CDR3 DNA: TGCAGCGTTGAGAGGGCCAGTGGGGGGGGCGAGCAGTACTTC
CDR3 protein: CSVERASGGGEQYF

D gene: .
V gene: TRBV5-1
clone size: .
J gene: TRBJ2-7
CDR3 DNA: TGCGCCAGCAGCTTGGAGACAGTTGGGCGGCACCGCGGTTACGAGCAGTACTTC
CDR3 protein: CASSLETVGRHRGYEQYF

D gene: .
V gene: TRBV30
clone size: .
J gene: TRBJ2-5
CDR3 DNA: TGTGCCTGGACCGAAGGAAATGTGGGGACCCAGTACTTC
CDR3 protein: CAWTEGNVGTQYF

D gene: .
V gene: TRBV19
clone size: .
J gene: TRBJ1-3
CDR3 DNA: TGTGCCACGGACAGTGTCTCTGGAAACACCATATATTTT
CDR3 protein: CATDSVSGNTIYF

D gene: .
V gene: TRBV7-9
clone size: few
J gene: TRBJ2-7
CDR3 DNA: TGTGCCAGCAGCCCAAAGGGGCCCTACGAGCAGTACTTC
CDR3 protein: CASSPKGPYEQYF

D gene: TRBD2
V gene: TRBV7-7
clone size: .
J gene: TRBJ2-5
CDR3 DNA: TGTGCTAGCAGCTTAGCTTTTAGCGGGGGGCAAGAGACCCAGTACTTC
CDR3 protein: CASSLAFSGGQETQYF

D gene: .
V gene: TRBV29-1
clone size: .
J gene: TRBJ2-7
CDR3 DNA: TGCAGCGTTGAAGCCCCCGCCTCCTACGAGCAGTACTTC
CDR3 protein: CSVEAPASYEQYF

D gene: TRBD2
V gene: TRBV19
clone size: .
J gene: TRBJ2-1
CDR3 DNA: TGTGCCAGTAGTAGGACTAGCGGGGGGGCCGGTTATGAGCAGTTCTTC
CDR3 protein: CASSRTSGGAGYEQFF

D gene: TRBD2
V gene: TRBV4-1
clone size: .
J gene: TRBJ2-3
CDR3 DNA: TGCGCCAGCAGCCAAGACAGATTTACTAGCGGGAGTGTATCAGATACGCAGTATTTT
CDR3 protein: CASSQDRFTSGSVSDTQYF

D gene: TRBD1
V gene: TRBV5-1
clone size: .
J gene: TRBJ1-1
CDR3 DNA: TGCGCCAGCAGCCCGGAGACAGGGGGCAGGACTGAAGCTTTCTTT
CDR3 protein: CASSPETGGRTEAFF

D gene: .
V gene: TRBV5-6
clone size: .
J gene: TRBJ2-7
CDR3 DNA: TGTGCCAGCAGCTCGGTCCATAGAGGCATTTCCTACGAGCAGTACTTC
CDR3 protein: CASSSVHRGISYEQYF

D gene: .
V gene: TRBV19
clone size: .
J gene: TRBJ1-5
CDR3 DNA: TGTGCCAGTAGTGGTATGAGCAATCAGCCCCAGCATTTT
CDR3 protein: CASSGMSNQPQHF

D gene: .
V gene: TRBV5-1
clone size: .
J gene: TRBJ2-5
CDR3 DNA: TGCGCCAGCAGCTTGGTTCCCGGGGAGACCCAGTACTTC
CDR3 protein: CASSLVPGETQYF

D gene: TRBD1
V gene: TRBV2
clone size: .
J gene: TRBJ1-2
CDR3 DNA: TGTGCCAGCAGAGTGGGACAGAACTATGGCTACACCTTC
CDR3 protein: CASRVGQNYGYTF

D gene: TRBD1
V gene: TRBV7-9
clone size: .
J gene: TRBJ2-1
CDR3 DNA: TGTGCCAGCAGCTCACACAGGGGTCCCAACAATGAGCAGTTCTTC
CDR3 protein: CASSSHRGPNNEQFF

D gene: .
V gene: TRBV19
clone size: .
J gene: TRBJ2-3
CDR3 DNA: TGTGCCACCAAGCTCGGGACTCCAGATACGCAGTATTTT
CDR3 protein: CATKLGTPDTQYF

D gene: .
V gene: TRBV18
clone size: .
J gene: TRBJ1-4
CDR3 DNA: TGTGCCAGCTCACTAGCGGGGAGTTCAGGTGAAAAACTGTTTTTT
CDR3 protein: CASSLAGSSGEKLFF

D gene: TRBD1
V gene: TRBV27
clone size: .
J gene: TRBJ1-1
CDR3 DNA: TGTTCGCCAGCAATATTCGACAGGGGGCACATCGACACTGAAGCTTTCTTT
CDR3 protein: CSPAIFDRGHIDTEAFF